Included here is one T cell receptor beta chain sequence, with context. This sample stems from a study of graft-versus-host responses after intestinal transplantation. The repertoire was sequenced with immunoSEQ multiplex PCR; TCRdb's copy has only in-frame clones and lacks some. The data hold roughly 21,000 clones, with roughly 30% observed a single time. V was trimmed by 2 bases and J by 8 bases, leaving 23 bases between them. The CDR3 runs to 17 residues. Germline CDR1 is SGHTA and CDR2 is FQGNSA. Responders (200,000, CFSE-labeled) met 200,000 stimulators that were irradiated and violet-dye-labeled. Post-reaction, proliferating CD3+CD4+ and CD3+CD8+ responders (CFSE-low) were sorted.

The sequencing here drew on alloreactive CD8+ T cells from a mixed lymphocyte reaction culture, taken before intestinal transplant. Subset defined: CFSE-low proliferating T cells sorted from roughly six-day pre-transplant mixed lymphocyte reaction (GvH or HvG direction). The TCR was taken from a human patient who received an intestinal transplant. The chain employs TRBV7-2 and TRBJ2-3; tentatively, D is TRBD2 (6 bases). The CDR3 loop reads CASSLSGIGGRAGTQYF. CDR3 nucleotides: TGTGCCAGCAGCTTAAGCGGAATCGGAGGGCGCGCAGGTACGCAGTATTTT.